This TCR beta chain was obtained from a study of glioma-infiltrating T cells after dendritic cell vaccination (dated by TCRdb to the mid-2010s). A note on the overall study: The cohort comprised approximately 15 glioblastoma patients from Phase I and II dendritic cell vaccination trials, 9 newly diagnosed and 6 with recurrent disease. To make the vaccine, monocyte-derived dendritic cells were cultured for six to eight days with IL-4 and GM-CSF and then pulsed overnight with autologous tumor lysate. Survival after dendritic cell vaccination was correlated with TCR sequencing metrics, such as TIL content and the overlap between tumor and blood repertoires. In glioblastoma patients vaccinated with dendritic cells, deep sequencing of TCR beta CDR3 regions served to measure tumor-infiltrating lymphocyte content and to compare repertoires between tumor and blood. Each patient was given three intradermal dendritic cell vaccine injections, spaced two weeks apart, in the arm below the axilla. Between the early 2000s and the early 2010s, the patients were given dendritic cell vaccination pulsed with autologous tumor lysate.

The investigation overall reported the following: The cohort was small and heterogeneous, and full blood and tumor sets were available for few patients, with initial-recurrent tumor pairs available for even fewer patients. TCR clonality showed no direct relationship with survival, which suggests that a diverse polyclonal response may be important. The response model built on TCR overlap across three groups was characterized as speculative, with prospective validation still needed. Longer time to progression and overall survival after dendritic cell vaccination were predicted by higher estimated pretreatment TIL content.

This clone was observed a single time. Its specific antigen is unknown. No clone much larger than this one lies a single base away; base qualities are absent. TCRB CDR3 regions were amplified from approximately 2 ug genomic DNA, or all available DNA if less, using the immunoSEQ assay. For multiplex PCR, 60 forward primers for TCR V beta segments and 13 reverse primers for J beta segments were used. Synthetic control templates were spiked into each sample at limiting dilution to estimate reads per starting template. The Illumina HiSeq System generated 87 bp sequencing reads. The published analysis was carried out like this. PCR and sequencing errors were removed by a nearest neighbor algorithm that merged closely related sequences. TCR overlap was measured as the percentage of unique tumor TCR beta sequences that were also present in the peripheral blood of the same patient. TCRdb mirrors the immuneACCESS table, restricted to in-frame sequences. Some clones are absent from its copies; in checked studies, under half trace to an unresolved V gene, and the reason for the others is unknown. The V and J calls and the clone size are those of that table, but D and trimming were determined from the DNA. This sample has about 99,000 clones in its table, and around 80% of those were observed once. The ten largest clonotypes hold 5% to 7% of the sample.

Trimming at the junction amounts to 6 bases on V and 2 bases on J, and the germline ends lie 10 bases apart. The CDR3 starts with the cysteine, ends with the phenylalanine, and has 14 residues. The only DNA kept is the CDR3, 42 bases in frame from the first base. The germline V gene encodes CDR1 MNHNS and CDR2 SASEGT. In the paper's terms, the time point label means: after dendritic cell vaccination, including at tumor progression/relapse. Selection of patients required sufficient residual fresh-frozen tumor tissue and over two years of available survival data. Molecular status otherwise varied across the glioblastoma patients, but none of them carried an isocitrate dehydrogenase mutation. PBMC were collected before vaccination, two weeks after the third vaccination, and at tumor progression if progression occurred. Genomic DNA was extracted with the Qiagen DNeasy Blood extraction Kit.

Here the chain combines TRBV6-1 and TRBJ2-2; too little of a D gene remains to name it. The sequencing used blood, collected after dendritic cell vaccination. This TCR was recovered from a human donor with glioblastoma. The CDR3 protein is CASRVQVNTGELFF. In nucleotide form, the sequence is TGTGCCAGCAGGGTTCAGGTTAACACCGGGGAGCTGTTTTTT.